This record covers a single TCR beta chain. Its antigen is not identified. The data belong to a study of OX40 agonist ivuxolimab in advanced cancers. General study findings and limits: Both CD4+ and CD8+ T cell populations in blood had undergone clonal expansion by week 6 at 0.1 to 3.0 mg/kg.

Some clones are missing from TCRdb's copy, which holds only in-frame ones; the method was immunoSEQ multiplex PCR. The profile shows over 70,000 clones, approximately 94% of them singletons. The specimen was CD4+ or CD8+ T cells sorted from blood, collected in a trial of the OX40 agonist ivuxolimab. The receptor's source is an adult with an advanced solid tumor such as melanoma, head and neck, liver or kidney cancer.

CDR3 sequence reads: CASSSPFSDFYGYTF. CDR3 bases: TGTGCCAGCAGCTCCCCATTTTCAGATTTCTATGGCTACACCTTC. The V gene is TRBV7-9, the J gene TRBJ1-2; no firm D call. The CDR3 is made up of 15 amino acids. Between the trimmed V and J ends, which lost 4 bases and 4 bases, there was a span of 16 bases. Germline CDR1 SEHNR, CDR2 FQNEAQ (reference sequence).